Shown below are 16 T cell receptor beta chains from a single sample sequenced in a study of blood T cell repertoires in COVID-19. Method: immunoSEQ multiplex PCR; TCRdb's copy keeps in-frame clones and lacks some. The profile shows about 340,000 clones, around nine tenths of them singletons. The specimen was peripheral blood. The receptor source for this set is a woman in her sixties with COVID-19, enrolled during active disease.

This clone showed up just once. The rearrangement uses TRBV6-5 and TRBJ2-5, with 9 bases lining up with TRBD1. V was pared by 6 bases and J by 3 bases, with 5 bases of the junction left unmatched. Germline CDR1 reads MNHEY; CDR2 reads SVGAGI. The CDR3 is 14 amino acids. The CDR3 DNA follows: TGTGCCAGCAGCTACAGGGGGCTCGAAGAGACCCAGTACTTC. Translation gives CASSYRGLEETQYF.

This sequence joins TRBV7-3 and TRBJ2-3; 11 bases match TRBD1. The CDR3 totals 15 residues. V lost 5 bases and J lost 4; bases outside the gene matches: 5. CDR1 is SGHTA and CDR2 is FQGTGA in the germline V gene. Written as DNA, the CDR3 is TGTGCCAGCAGCCGGACAGGGGGCGGCTCAGATACGCAGTATTTT. Amino acid sequence: CASSRTGGGSDTQYF. The entire variable domain, with the rest obtained from reference TRBV7-3 and TRBJ2-3, is as follows: GAGVSQTPSNKVTEKGKYVELRCDPISGHTALYWYRQSLGQGPEFLIYFQGTGAADDSGLPNDRFFAVRPEGSVSTLKIQRTERGDSAVYLCASSRTGGGSDTQYFGPGTRLTVL.

This sequence joins TRBV9 and TRBJ1-2; D remains unclear. Germline V CDR1 and CDR2: SGDLS, YYNGEE. The CDR3 length is 14 residues. The V end was cut by 6 bases, the J end by 6 bases, with 18 bases between. CDR3 sequence reads: CASKGRSLTHGYTF. The CDR3 region has the DNA TGTGCCAGCAAAGGCAGGTCCCTCACCCATGGCTACACCTTC.

This sequence joins TRBV19 and TRBJ1-4; D gene ambiguous. This CDR3 contains 13 residues. Germline V gene lookup returns CDR1 LNHDA and CDR2 SQIVND (reference sequence). V was pared by 3 bases and J by 6 bases, with 8 bases between. CDR3 nucleotides: TGTGCCAGTAGTATGGGCAATTATGAAAAACTGTTTTTT. Translation gives CASSMGNYEKLFF.

This clone was picked up a small number of times. The chain is built from TRBV27 and TRBJ2-7; D is undetermined. The CDR3 is made up of 13 amino acids. Per germline, CDR1 MNHEY and CDR2 SMNVEV (reference sequence). V shed 0 bases and J shed 1 base, with 4 bases lying between them. The DNA of the CDR3 is TGTGCCAGCAGTTTATCTAGATCCTACGAGCAGTACTTC. As protein: CASSLSRSYEQYF.

J is TRBJ2-4 and V is TRBV27; D is perhaps TRBD1 (5 bases). Germline CDR1 reads MNHEY; CDR2 reads SMNVEV (reference sequence). The germline V and J ends were trimmed by 5 bases and 7 bases, with 12 bases remaining between them. The CDR3 runs to 13 residues. The CDR3 sequence is CASSPAGYNIQYF. DNA for the CDR3: TGTGCCAGCAGTCCCGCAGGGTACAACATTCAGTACTTC.

The chain joins TRBV7-2 to TRBJ2-2; 8 positions agree with TRBD2. The germline gives CDR1 SGHTA, CDR2 FQGNSA. V lost 4 bases, J lost 7 bases, and 14 bases stayed unmatched. This CDR3 region has 17 residues. This CDR3 reads CASSSSGAGGGGGELFF. The CDR3 DNA sequence: TGTGCCAGCAGCTCCTCCGGGGCGGGGGGAGGTGGCGGGGAGCTGTTTTTT. Based on the CDR3 plus reference TRBV7-2 and TRBJ2-2, the full variable domain is GAGVSQSPSNKVTEKGKDVELRCDPISGHTALYWYRQSLGQGLEFLIYFQGNSAPDKSGLPSDRFSAERTGGSVSTLTIQRTQQEDSAVYLCASSSSGAGGGGGELFFGEGSRLTVL.

The J gene is TRBJ2-7, the V gene TRBV9; 8 nucleotides line up with TRBD1. Germline V gene lookup returns CDR1 SGDLS and CDR2 YYNGEE. V lost 4 bases to trimming and J lost 5 bases; unmatched junction nucleotides: 8. The CDR3 is 14 residues long. The CDR3 sequence: CASSPGTGHDEQYF. Written as DNA, the CDR3 is TGTGCCAGCAGCCCCGGGACAGGCCACGACGAGCAGTACTTC. Filled out from reference TRBV9 and TRBJ2-7, the complete variable domain reads DSGVTQTPKHLITATGQRVTLRCSPRSGDLSVYWYQQSLDQGLQFLIQYYNGEERAKGNILERFSAQQFPDLHSELNLSSLELGDSALYFCASSPGTGHDEQYFGPGTRLTVT.

The chain links TRBV3-1 (or the pseudogene TRBV3-2) to TRBJ2-2; D gene ambiguous. CDR3 length equals 12 residues. From germline, CDR1 is LGHDT and CDR2 YNNKEL (reference sequence). With 8 bases removed from V and 2 bases from J, the gap between germline ends came to 6 bases. As DNA, the CDR3 is TGTGCCAGCCGGTTTAACACCGGGGAGCTGTTTTTT. Its protein is CASRFNTGELFF.

V gene TRBV20-1 combines with J gene TRBJ2-1; 7 nucleotides align to TRBD2. This CDR3 is 15 amino acids long. V shed 3 bases, J shed 5 bases, and the junction held 10 bases outside the gene matches. CDR1 is DFQATT and CDR2 is SNEGSKA in the germline V gene (reference sequence). CDR3: CSASRGLGNHNEQFF. The CDR3 DNA reads as TGCAGTGCTAGTCGTGGACTAGGTAACCACAATGAGCAGTTCTTC.

The genes are TRBV6-5 and TRBJ1-1, with a weak D call TRBD1 (6 bases). The ends were cut back, 6 bases at V and 0 bases at J, with 11 bases in the middle. Germline CDR1 MNHEY, CDR2 SVGAGI. CDR3 size: 14 residues. For the CDR3, the DNA is TGTGCCAGCAGAACAGGGTATCTGAACACTGAAGCTTTCTTT. Its translation: CASRTGYLNTEAFF.

This clone was seen a handful of times. The J gene is TRBJ2-3, the V gene TRBV2; D might be TRBD2 (7 bases). The CDR3 totals 18 residues. V was pared by 5 bases and J by 0 bases, with 21 bases between. From germline, CDR1 is SNHLY and CDR2 FYNNEI. This CDR3 reads CASSRGGYYISSTDTQYF. CDR3 nucleotide sequence: TGTGCCAGCAGTCGCGGGGGCTACTACATATCTAGCACAGATACGCAGTATTTT.

V usage is TRBV19 and J usage is TRBJ2-7, with D maybe TRBD2 (6 bases). V was trimmed by 8 bases and J by 3 bases, leaving 17 bases between them. The CDR3 consists of 14 residues. Germline CDR1 and CDR2: LNHDA and SQIVND (reference sequence). CDR3 DNA: TGTGCCAGTTCTGTGCACGGGGGAGTCTACGAGCAGTACTTC. Translation gives CASSVHGGVYEQYF. Based on the CDR3 plus reference TRBV19 and TRBJ2-7, the full variable domain is DGGITQSPKYLFRKEGQNVTLSCEQNLNHDAMYWYRQDPGQGLRLIYYSQIVNDFQKGDIAEGYSVSREKKESFPLTVTSAQKNPTAFYLCASSVHGGVYEQYFGPGTRLTVT.

The chain links TRBV5-8 to TRBJ1-6, with TRBD1 identical over 10 bases. Germline V gene sequence: CDR1 SGHTS, CDR2 YDEGEE. The CDR3 is 16 residues long. V was clipped by 7 bases and J by 7 bases; unmatched bases: 11. The CDR3 sequence is CASGGYQGQGNSPLHF. The CDR3 region has the DNA TGTGCCAGCGGCGGTTATCAGGGACAGGGGAATTCACCCCTCCACTTT.

This rearrangement joins TRBV6-6 to TRBJ1-1; no reliable D call. The CDR3 contains 14 residues. The germline gives CDR1 MNHNY, CDR2 SVGAGI (reference sequence). V lost 2 bases to trimming and J lost 1 base, with 8 bases between them. The DNA for the CDR3 is TGTGCCAGCAGTTACCTGGGCGAGAACACTGAAGCTTTCTTT. Protein: CASSYLGENTEAFF.

The rearrangement uses TRBV7-2 and TRBJ2-1; a possible D gene is TRBD2 (6 bases). CDR3 size: 13 residues. The V and J ends lost 3 bases and 10 bases respectively, with 13 bases between them. The germline CDR1 and CDR2 sequences are SGHTA and FQGNSA. CDR3 nucleotide sequence: TGTGCCAGCAGCTTTGGGGGACTGGGGGAGCAGTTCTTC. This sequence encodes CASSFGGLGEQFF. The complete variable domain, with remaining parts taken from reference TRBV7-2 and TRBJ2-1, reads GAGVSQSPSNKVTEKGKDVELRCDPISGHTALYWYRQSLGQGLEFLIYFQGNSAPDKSGLPSDRFSAERTGGSVSTLTIQRTQQEDSAVYLCASSFGGLGEQFFGPGTRLTVL.